These T cell receptor beta chains were read from a single sample in a study of beta chain features in type 1 diabetes. Repertoires were generated with immunoSEQ multiplex PCR, while TCRdb's copy carries only in-frame clones and drops some. The sample holds about 650,000 clones, approximately 13% seen once. The specimen sequenced was naive CD4+ T cells from blood. The receptors shown here come from a man under 40 with type 1 diabetes. Both conserved end residues are part of each CDR3. A D gene is named only where the DNA matches it firmly. Expanded clones get a size class; other rows say once, few or many, or leave the size out.

>TRBV4-1|-|TRBJ1-2|-|13
TGCGCCAGCAGCCAAGATTATGGAGGCGGCTACACCTTC
CASSQDYGGGYTF
>TRBV21-1|-|TRBJ2-6|-|16
TGTGCCAGCACCCTTAGGCCCCGCTCTGGGGCCAACGTCCTGACTTTC
CASTLRPRSGANVLTF
>TRBV27|few|TRBJ1-5|TRBD1|15
TGTGCCAGCAGTTTATCCAGACAGGGGAATCAGCCCCAGCATTTT
CASSLSRQGNQPQHF
>TRBV7-3|-|TRBJ2-3|TRBD2|16
TGTGCCAGCAGCTTAACTAGCGGGCCGAACACAGATACGCAGTATTTT
CASSLTSGPNTDTQYF
>TRBV7-2|-|TRBJ2-5|-|16
TGTGCCAGCAGCTTGGGGGCTAGCGCGATACAGGAGACCCAGTACTTC
CASSLGASAIQETQYF
>TRBV7-9|few|TRBJ2-7|-|14
TGTGCCAGCACCCACCGGGGTCGGACCTACGAGCAGTACTTC
CASTHRGRTYEQYF
>TRBV30|-|TRBJ2-1|-|13
TGTGCCTGGAGTGTAAACGAGGGGAATGAGCAGTTCTTC
CAWSVNEGNEQFF
>TRBV30|-|TRBJ1-4|TRBD1|14
TGTGCCTGGAGCCGACAGGGGAAAAATGAAAAACTGTTTTTT
CAWSRQGKNEKLFF
>TRBV9|-|TRBJ1-5|-|13
TGTGCCAGCAGTGTGAACAGGGATCAGCCCCAGCATTTT
CASSVNRDQPQHF
>TRBV6-5|-|TRBJ2-3|-|14
TGTGCCAGCAGTTACAGGAGTTCCACAGATACGCAGTATTTT
CASSYRSSTDTQYF
>TRBV7-2|few|TRBJ2-7|-|14
TGTGCCAGCAGCCCCGGGCAACTCTCCTACGAGCAGTACTTC
CASSPGQLSYEQYF
>TRBV18|few|TRBJ2-7|-|13
TGTGCCAGCTCACCCACTCCCTCCTACGAGCAGTACTTC
CASSPTPSYEQYF
>TRBV14|few|TRBJ2-5|-|13
TGTGCCAGCAGCCAATCTCAGGGCGAGACCCAGTACTTC
CASSQSQGETQYF
>TRBV5-1|few|TRBJ2-3|-|14
TGCGCCAGCACCGTGGCGGGCCGCACAGATACGCAGTATTTT
CASTVAGRTDTQYF
>TRBV7-2|-|TRBJ1-5|-|15
TGTGCCAGCAGCTTAGTCCAGGGGACTAATCAGCCCCAGCATTTT
CASSLVQGTNQPQHF
>TRBV5-1|few|TRBJ2-1|TRBD1|15
TGCGCCAGCAGCTCGACAGGGCGTTCAGGCAATGAGCAGTTCTTC
CASSSTGRSGNEQFF
>TRBV18|few|TRBJ2-3|-|15
TGTGCCAGCTCACCTCCACGCGGGACCACAGATACGCAGTATTTT
CASSPPRGTTDTQYF
>TRBV9|-|TRBJ2-5|-|14
TGTGCCAGCAGCGTAGAAGGGTTTGGGGAGACCCAGTACTTC
CASSVEGFGETQYF
>TRBV7-9|-|TRBJ1-5|-|15
TGTGCCAGCAGTTCTGGGGGTGGCCGCAATCAGCCCCAGCATTTT
CASSSGGGRNQPQHF
>TRBV7-2|-|TRBJ2-1|-|13
TGTGCCAGCAGCCCGCAGGGTAGCGGCGGGCAGTTCTTC
CASSPQGSGGQFF
>TRBV30|-|TRBJ1-4|-|14
TGTGCCTGGACCCAAGATGCAACTAATGAAAAACTGTTTTTT
CAWTQDATNEKLFF
>TRBV4-3|-|TRBJ2-3|TRBD2|16
TGCGCCAGCAGCCAGTGGTCCGCGGGGGGCACAGATACGCAGTATTTT
CASSQWSAGGTDTQYF
>TRBV28|-|TRBJ1-2|TRBD1|15
TGTGCCAGCAGGATGGGACAGGGGGTGAGCTATGGCTACACCTTC
CASRMGQGVSYGYTF
>TRBV5-1|-|TRBJ1-6|TRBD1|15
TGCGCCAGCAGCTTCACAGGGGGAAATGGTTCACCCCTCCACTTT
CASSFTGGNGSPLHF
>TRBV25-1|-|TRBJ1-2|-|13
TGTGCCAGCAGCCCGGGCGGCTACTATGGCTACACCTTC
CASSPGGYYGYTF